One T cell receptor (beta chain) is described in this entry. This clonotype was recorded a few times. There is no known antigen for this receptor. Per-base qualities were not stored, and no clone one base away is much larger. This entry belongs to a study of blood T cells in healthy people across ages (dated by TCRdb to 2015 to 2017). For the study in its entirety: In model experiments, template switching captured about one uniquely barcoded TCR beta cDNA molecule for every two T cells. For two donors (one aged 18 to 30 and one aged 80 or older), the study analyzed two additional independent replicas of 1 million unique cDNA reads from the same blood draw. Age-related changes in TCR beta repertoire diversity were measured in the study by deep sequencing normalized with unique cDNA molecular identifiers. Donors of different ages were randomly distributed across sequencing lanes to avoid experimental bias. The donors were split into four age groups: young (average around 15 years), middle-aged (roughly 39), aged (approximately 59) and long-lived (about 82). What the authors observed across the whole study: Observed TCR beta diversity per million T cells fell roughly linearly with age, and a significant reduction was already apparent by age roughly 41. Donor CMV infection status was unknown, potentially confounding age-related changes in expanded clonotypes. Bulk unsorted PBMC profiling prevented conclusive comparison of naive and antigen-experienced compartments. Estimates of total diversity from one million sequenced T cells were regarded as lower bounds and underestimates. Compared with the aged group, the long-lived group had more naive CD4+ T cells, fewer expanded clones and increased TCR diversity, suggesting age selection. There was a strong correlation between observed TCR beta diversity and the percentage of naive T cells measured by flow cytometry.

The donors were roughly 40 Caucasian individuals from Russia, aged 6 to 90 years, who were systemically healthy. Each donor gave around 9.8 milliliters of peripheral blood, collected into EDTA-treated Vacutainer tubes. Ficoll-Paque density-gradient centrifugation was used to isolate PBMCs, with at least 6.5 million per sample. Trizol reagent was used to extract total RNA from PBMCs, with at least 5.5 micrograms per sample. For every donor, flow cytometry on a PBMC aliquot measured the percentage of naive CD45RAhigh/CD27high T cells. The CDR3 runs 14 amino acids, cysteine and phenylalanine included. The DNA shown is the 42-base CDR3, in frame from base 1. The germline V and J ends show losses of 4 bases and 5 bases respectively, and no gene match explains 7 bases of the junction. Taken from the germline V gene, the CDR1 and CDR2 loops are SGHDN and FVKESK. The library came from 5' RACE. Sequencing instrument: Illumina HiSeq 2500. The second PCR ran for about 6 to 12 cycles and used a J-beta primer mix along with a sample-barcoded 5' primer. Each TCR beta cDNA molecule received a unique molecular identifier from a template-switch 5' adaptor carrying 12 random nucleotides. Each sample yielded at least 2.5 million CDR3-containing paired-end reads. First-strand cDNA was synthesized from all RNA with the Mint cDNA synthesis kit, primed by a TRBC-specific oligonucleotide. Following uracil-DNA glycosylase treatment, a first 18-cycle PCR with universal primers M1SS and BC2_uni_R was performed on all cDNA. On the authors' methods: Each sample was normalized by randomly selecting 1 million high-quality reads, each carrying a distinct molecular identifier. Instead of being binned into consensus sequences, reads with shared molecular identifiers were discarded. CDR3 identification, clonotype clustering and error correction used MiTCR with a Q25 quality threshold and the strictest error-elimination algorithm. A nonparametric unseen species model with Euler transformation was used to estimate a lower bound on total TCR beta diversity. TCRdb passed the public sequencing reads through fastp at Q25 and MiXCR, retaining productive beta sequences. Rows with a matching CDR3 protein are joined into one entry that keeps the most common DNA and genes. These V and J calls are TCRdb output, not the study's own analysis. The sample table contains over 600,000 distinct CDR3 sequences; only one count was recorded for over 40% of them. The top ten hold 30% of the sample.

The rearranged chain carries TRBV14 and TRBJ2-7, with TRBD1 matching 8 junction bases. This sequence was found in a man aged 80 or over in good health. Sequencing input: blood. CDR3 reads: CASSRDRGANEQYF. The nucleotides read TGTGCCAGCAGCCGCGACAGGGGAGCCAACGAGCAGTACTTC. With the rest looked up from the reference TRBV14 and TRBJ2-7 genes rather than sequenced, the full variable domain is EAGVTQFPSHSVIEKGQTVTLRCDPISGHDNLYWYRRVMGKEIKFLLHFVKESKQDESGMPNNRFLAERTGGTYSTLKVQPAELEDSGVYFCASSRDRGANEQYFGPGTRLTVT.